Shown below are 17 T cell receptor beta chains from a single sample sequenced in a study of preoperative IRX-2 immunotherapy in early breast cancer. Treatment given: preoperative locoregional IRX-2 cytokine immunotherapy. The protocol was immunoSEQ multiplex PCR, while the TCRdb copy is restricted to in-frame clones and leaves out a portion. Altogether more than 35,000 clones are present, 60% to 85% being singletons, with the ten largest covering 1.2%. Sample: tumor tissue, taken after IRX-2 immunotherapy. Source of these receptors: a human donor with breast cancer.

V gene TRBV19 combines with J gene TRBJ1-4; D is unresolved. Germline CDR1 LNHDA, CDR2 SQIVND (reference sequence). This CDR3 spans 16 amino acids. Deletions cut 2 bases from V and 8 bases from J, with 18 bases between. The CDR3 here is CASSISLGGPGEKLFF. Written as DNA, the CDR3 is TGTGCCAGTAGTATATCCCTTGGTGGGCCAGGCGAAAAACTGTTTTTT. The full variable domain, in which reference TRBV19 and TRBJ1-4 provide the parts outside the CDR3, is DGGITQSPKYLFRKEGQNVTLSCEQNLNHDAMYWYRQDPGQGLRLIYYSQIVNDFQKGDIAEGYSVSREKKESFPLTVTSAQKNPTAFYLCASSISLGGPGEKLFFGSGTQLSVL.

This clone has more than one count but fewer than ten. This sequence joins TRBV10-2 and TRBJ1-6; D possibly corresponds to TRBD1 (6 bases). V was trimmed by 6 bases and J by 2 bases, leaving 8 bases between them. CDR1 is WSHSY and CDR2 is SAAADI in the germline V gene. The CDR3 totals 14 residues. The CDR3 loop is CASSGQTYNSPLHF. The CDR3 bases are TGCGCCAGCAGCGGACAGACCTATAATTCACCCCTCCACTTT.

CDR3 nucleotide sequence: TGCGCCAGCAGCTTGGACAGGGGAGGGTTGTCTGAAGCTTTCTTT. This gives the protein CASSLDRGGLSEAFF. The chain links TRBV5-1 to TRBJ1-1, with TRBD1 matching over 7 bases. This CDR3 contains 15 residues. CDR1 is SGHRS and CDR2 is YFSETQ in the germline V gene. V was clipped by 0 bases and J by 6 bases; unmatched bases: 8.

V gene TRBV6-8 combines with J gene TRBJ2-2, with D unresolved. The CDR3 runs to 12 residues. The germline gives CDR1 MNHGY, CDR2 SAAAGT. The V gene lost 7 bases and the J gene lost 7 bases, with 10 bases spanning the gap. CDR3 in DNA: TGTGCCAGCACCAAGGGCCGCGGGGAGCTGTTTTTT. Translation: CASTKGRGELFF.

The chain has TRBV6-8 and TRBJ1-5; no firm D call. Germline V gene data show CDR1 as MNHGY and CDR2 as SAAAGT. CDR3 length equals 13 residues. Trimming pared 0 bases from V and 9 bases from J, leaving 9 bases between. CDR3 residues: CASSYSYSWPQHF. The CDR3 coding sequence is TGTGCCAGCAGTTACTCATACTCCTGGCCCCAGCATTTT.

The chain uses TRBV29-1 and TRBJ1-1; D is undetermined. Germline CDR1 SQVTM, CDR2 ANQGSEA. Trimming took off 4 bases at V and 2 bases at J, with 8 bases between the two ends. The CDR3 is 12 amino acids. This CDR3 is CSVVTANTEAFF. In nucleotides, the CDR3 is TGCAGCGTTGTAACAGCCAACACTGAAGCTTTCTTT.

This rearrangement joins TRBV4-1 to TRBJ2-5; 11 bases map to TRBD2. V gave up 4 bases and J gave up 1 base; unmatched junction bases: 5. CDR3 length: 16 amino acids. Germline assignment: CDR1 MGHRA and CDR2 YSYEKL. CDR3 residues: CASSPPSGGSQETQYF. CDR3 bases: TGCGCCAGCAGCCCCCCTAGCGGGGGGTCCCAAGAGACCCAGTACTTC.

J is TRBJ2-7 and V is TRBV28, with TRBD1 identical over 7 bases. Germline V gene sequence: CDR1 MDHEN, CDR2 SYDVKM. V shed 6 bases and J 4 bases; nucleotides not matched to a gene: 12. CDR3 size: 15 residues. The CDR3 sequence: CASRPDRRARYEQYF. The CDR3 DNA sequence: TGTGCCAGCAGACCGGACAGGCGGGCACGATACGAGCAGTACTTC. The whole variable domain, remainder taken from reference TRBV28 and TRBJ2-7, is DVKVTQSSRYLVKRTGEKVFLECVQDMDHENMFWYRQDPGLGLRLIYFSYDVKMKEKGDIPEGYSVSREKKERFSLILESASTNQTSMYLCASRPDRRARYEQYFGPGTRLTVT.

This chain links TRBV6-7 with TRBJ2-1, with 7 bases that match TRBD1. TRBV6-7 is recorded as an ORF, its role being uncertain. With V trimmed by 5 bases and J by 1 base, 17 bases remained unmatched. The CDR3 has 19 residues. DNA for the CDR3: TGTGCCAGCAGTAACTTACCCCCTCGAGGGGGCATGTCCTACAATGAGCAGTTCTTC. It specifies CASSNLPPRGGMSYNEQFF.

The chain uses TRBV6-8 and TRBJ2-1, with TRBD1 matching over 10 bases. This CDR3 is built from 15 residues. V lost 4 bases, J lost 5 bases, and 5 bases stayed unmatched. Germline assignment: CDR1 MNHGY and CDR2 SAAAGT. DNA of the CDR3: TGTGCCAGCAGTTTGCGGGACAGGGGAAACAATGAGCAGTTCTTC. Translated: CASSLRDRGNNEQFF.

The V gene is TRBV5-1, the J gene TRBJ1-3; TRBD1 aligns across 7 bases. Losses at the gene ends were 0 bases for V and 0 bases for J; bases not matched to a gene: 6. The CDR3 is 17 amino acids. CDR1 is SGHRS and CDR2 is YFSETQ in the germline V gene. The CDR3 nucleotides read TGCGCCAGCAGCTTGGTAGGGGACAGTATCTCTGGAAACACCATATATTTT. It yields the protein CASSLVGDSISGNTIYF.

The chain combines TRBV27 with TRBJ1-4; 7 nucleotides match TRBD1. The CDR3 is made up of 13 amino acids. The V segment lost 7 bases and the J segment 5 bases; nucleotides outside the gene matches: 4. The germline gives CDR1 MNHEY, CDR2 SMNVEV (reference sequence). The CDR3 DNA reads TGTGCCAGCACCAGACAGGGCAATGAAAAACTGTTTTTT. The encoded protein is CASTRQGNEKLFF.

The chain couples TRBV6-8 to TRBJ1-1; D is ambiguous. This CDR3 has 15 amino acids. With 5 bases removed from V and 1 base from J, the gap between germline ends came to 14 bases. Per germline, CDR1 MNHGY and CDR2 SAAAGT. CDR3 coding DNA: TGTGCCAGCAGTCCCCACAGAATTCCGAACACTGAAGCTTTCTTT. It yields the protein CASSPHRIPNTEAFF.

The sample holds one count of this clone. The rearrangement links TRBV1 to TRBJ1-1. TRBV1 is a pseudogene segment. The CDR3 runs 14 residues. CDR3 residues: CASSREGGNTEAFF. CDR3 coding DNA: TGCGCCAGCAGCCGGGAGGGAGGGAACACTGAAGCTTTCTTT.

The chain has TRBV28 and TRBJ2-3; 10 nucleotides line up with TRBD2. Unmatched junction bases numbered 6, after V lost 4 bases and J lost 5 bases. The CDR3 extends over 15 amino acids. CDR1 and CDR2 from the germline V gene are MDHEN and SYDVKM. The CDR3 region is CASSSPGTSVDTQYF. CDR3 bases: TGTGCCAGCAGTTCCCCCGGGACTAGCGTAGATACGCAGTATTTT.

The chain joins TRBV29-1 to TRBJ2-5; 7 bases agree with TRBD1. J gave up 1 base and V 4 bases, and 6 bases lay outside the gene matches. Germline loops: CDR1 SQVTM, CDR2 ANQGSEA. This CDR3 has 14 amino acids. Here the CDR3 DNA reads TGCAGCGTTGGGGCAGGGGGTTTCCAAGAGACCCAGTACTTC. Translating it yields CSVGAGGFQETQYF.

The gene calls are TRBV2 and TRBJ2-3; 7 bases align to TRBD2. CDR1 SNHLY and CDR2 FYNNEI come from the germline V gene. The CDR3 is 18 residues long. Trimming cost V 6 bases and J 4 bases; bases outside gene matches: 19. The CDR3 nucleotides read TGTGCCAGCAGGGAGCGGGACTGGAAAAAGCCCCCCTCAGATACGCAGTATTTT. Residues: CASRERDWKKPPSDTQYF.